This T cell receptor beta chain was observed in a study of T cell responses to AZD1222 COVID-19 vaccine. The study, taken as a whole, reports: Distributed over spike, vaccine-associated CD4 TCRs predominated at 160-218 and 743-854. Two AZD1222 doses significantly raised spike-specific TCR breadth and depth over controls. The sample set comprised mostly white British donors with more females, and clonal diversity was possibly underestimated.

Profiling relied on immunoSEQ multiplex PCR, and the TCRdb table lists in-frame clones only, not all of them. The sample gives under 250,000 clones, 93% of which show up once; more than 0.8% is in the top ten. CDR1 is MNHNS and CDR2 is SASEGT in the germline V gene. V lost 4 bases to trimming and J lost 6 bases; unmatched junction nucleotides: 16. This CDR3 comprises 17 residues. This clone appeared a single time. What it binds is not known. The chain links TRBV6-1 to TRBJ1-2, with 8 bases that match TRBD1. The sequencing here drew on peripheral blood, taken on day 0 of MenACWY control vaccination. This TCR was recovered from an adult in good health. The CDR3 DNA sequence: TGTGCCAGCAGTGGAGGGGGACAGGATACTTCCTCGAATGGCTACACCTTC. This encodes CASSGGGQDTSSNGYTF.